What follows describes a single T cell receptor (beta chain). The germline CDR1 and CDR2 sequences are MDHEN and SYDVKM. The CDR3 contains 16 residues. J gave up 3 bases and V 5 bases, and 9 bases lay outside the gene matches. The data were taken from a study of blood T cell repertoires in COVID-19. For the study at large: Collection of acute and convalescent COVID-19 samples took place in the United States, Italy and Spain. In each case, the material was cDNA or gDNA derived from T cells, B-cell-depleted T cells, or PBMCs.

Profiling relied on immunoSEQ multiplex PCR, and the TCRdb table lists in-frame clones only, not all of them. Of a few hundred thousand clones in the sample, 89% were seen once. This clonotype originated in a man aged 35 to 55 with acute or convalescent COVID-19. Sequenced sample: peripheral blood. The V call is TRBV28, the J call TRBJ2-7, with TRBD2 matching over 11 bases. In nucleotides, the CDR3 is TGTGCCAGCAGTCTGAAAGAAGGACTAGCGGGCTACGAGCAGTACTTC. This encodes CASSLKEGLAGYEQYF.